This record concerns one T cell receptor (beta chain) sequence. Its antigen is currently unknown. The junction departs from the called germline gene at one end, perhaps through a read error. This entry comes from a study of blood T cells in healthy people across ages. Each donor's blood draw was 8.5 to 10 milliliters of peripheral blood. Next came a second PCR, run for about 7 to 12 cycles, which used a sample-barcoded 5' primer along with a J-beta primer mix. Sequencing of every sample gave 2.5 million or more CDR3-containing paired-end reads. TCRdb recomputed calls from the 5' RACE reads with MiXCR, one row per CDR3 protein. The data contain some 1.7 million distinct CDR3 sequences, roughly 28% of them singletons. General study findings and limits: Long-lived donors had more naive CD4+ cells and higher diversity than aged donors.

This CDR3 has 17 amino acids. CDR1 SNHLY and CDR2 FYNNEI come from the germline V gene. The sequence derives from a woman aged 25 to 39 in good health. Source material: blood. The V and J genes are TRBV2 and TRBJ2-5; D tentatively reads TRBD1 or TRBD2 (6 bases each). CDR3 in DNA: TGTGCCAGCAGGGAAGCCCCCCCGGGGGCGTTTCGGGAGACCCAGTACTTC. Encoded protein: CASREAPPGAFRETQYF.